The subject of this entry is one T cell receptor beta chain. Per the study methods: Reference gene primer amplification yielded estimated nucleated cell counts. TCRdb's table, derived via immunoSEQ multiplex PCR, lists solely in-frame clones and lacks some. V and J calls and clone size are copied from that table; D and trimming were computed from the DNA. The sample carries 310,000 or so clones, about 84% recorded once. CDR1 and CDR2 from the germline V gene are MDHEN and SYDVKM. V was pared by 9 bases and J by 2 bases, with 6 bases of the junction left unmatched. The CDR3 totals 16 residues. The sample belongs to a study of blood T cell repertoires in COVID-19. Study background: There were acute and convalescent COVID-19 samples, and they came from the United States, Italy and Spain. PBMCs, B-cell-depleted T cells, or T cells provided the cDNA or gDNA that made up the material.

V usage is TRBV28 and J usage is TRBJ2-1, with 14 bases that match TRBD2. This sequence originates from a woman aged 45-59 years with acute or convalescent COVID-19. The specimen sequenced was peripheral blood. The CDR3 DNA follows: TGTGCCAGTTTAGGACTAGCGGGAGGAACCTACAATGAGCAGTTCTTC. Residues: CASLGLAGGTYNEQFF.